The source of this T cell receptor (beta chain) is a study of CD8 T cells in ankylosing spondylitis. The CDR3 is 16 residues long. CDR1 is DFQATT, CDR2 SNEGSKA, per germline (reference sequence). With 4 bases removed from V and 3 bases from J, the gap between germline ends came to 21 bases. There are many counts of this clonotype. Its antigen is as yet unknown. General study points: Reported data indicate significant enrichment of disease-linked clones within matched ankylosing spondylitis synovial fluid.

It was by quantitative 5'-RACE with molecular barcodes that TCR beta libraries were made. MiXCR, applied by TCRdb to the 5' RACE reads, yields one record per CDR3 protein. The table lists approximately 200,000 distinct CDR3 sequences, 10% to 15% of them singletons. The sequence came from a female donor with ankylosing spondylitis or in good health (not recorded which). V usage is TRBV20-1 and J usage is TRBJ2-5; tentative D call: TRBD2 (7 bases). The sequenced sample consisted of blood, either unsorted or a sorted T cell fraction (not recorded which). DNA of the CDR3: TGCAGTGCTATGGGGTACACAGGGAGGGGCAAAGAGACCCAGTACTTC. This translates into CSAMGYTGRGKETQYF.